This is a list of T cell receptor beta chains from one sample in a study of T cells in Graves' hyperthyroidism and ophthalmopathy. From the multiplex PCR reads, TCRdb called clonotypes with MiXCR, one entry per CDR3 protein. The table includes 300,000 to 450,000 distinct CDR3 sequences, 20% to 25% detected once. Sequenced sample: blood. These receptors originate from a man aged 45-65 years with Graves' hyperthyroidism. CDR3s include the opening cysteine and the closing phenylalanine or tryptophan. The D gene is left open where the match is weak. Only part of the rows carry a size: once, few, many, or a class if the clone is expanded.

>many|.|TRBJ2-1|TRBV24-1
TGTGCCACCAGTGATGCGGAGACACGTTCCTACAATGAGCAGTTCTTC
CATSDAETRSYNEQFF
>few|TRBD2|TRBJ2-7|TRBV4-1
TGCGCCAGCAGCCAAGCGCCTCCTAGCGGAACCTACGAGCAGTACTTC
CASSQAPPSGTYEQYF
>.|TRBD1|TRBJ1-5|TRBV10-1
TGCGCCAGCTGGGCGGGACAGGTTGGATATAGCAATCAGCCCCAGCATTTT
CASWAGQVGYSNQPQHF
>.|.|TRBJ2-1|TRBV5-1
TGCGCCAGCAGCGAGGAATATCAACTGGGGTACAATGAGCAGTCCTTC
CASSEEYQLGYNEQSF
>many|TRBD2|TRBJ2-1|TRBV7-3
TGTGCCAGCAGCCCCGGACTAGCGGGGAACAATGAGCAGTTCTTC
CASSPGLAGNNEQFF
>many|.|TRBJ2-1|TRBV7-2
TGTGCCAGCAGCTTAGTGTCTAGTGGCGATGAGCAGTTCTTC
CASSLVSSGDEQFF
>many|TRBD2|TRBJ2-1|TRBV5-1
TGCGCCAGCAGCTTGGAACCTAGCGGGAGGGGTAATGAGCAGTTCTTC
CASSLEPSGRGNEQFF
>few|TRBD2|TRBJ2-3|TRBV13
TGTGCCAGCAGCCTTCTAGCGGGAGGATTAGATACGCAGTATTTT
CASSLLAGGLDTQYF
>many|TRBD2|TRBJ2-1|TRBV20-1
TGCAGTGCTAGCGGGAGCAAAGCGGGAGAGGTCTATGAGCAGTTCTTC
CSASGSKAGEVYEQFF
>.|.|TRBJ2-7|TRBV6-2/TRBV6-3
TGTGCCAGCAGTCCCACGTATGGTTCGGGCGAGCAGTACTTC
CASSPTYGSGEQYF
>many|.|TRBJ2-1|TRBV3-1
TGTGCCAGCAGCCAGGGGGGCTACAATGAGCAGTTCTTC
CASSQGGYNEQFF
>.|.|TRBJ2-1|TRBV5-1
TGTGCCAGCAGCTTAGTATCTGGGGCCTACAATGAGCAGTTCTTC
CASSLVSGAYNEQFF
>.|.|TRBJ1-1|TRBV12-3/TRBV12-4
TGTGCCAGCAGCCAGGCGTTCGCTGAAGCTTTCTTT
CASSQAFAEAFF
>.|TRBD2|TRBJ2-7|TRBV10-3
TGTGCCATCAGCCTAGCGGGAGGAAGCTCCTACGAGCAGTACTTC
CAISLAGGSSYEQYF
>few|TRBD1|TRBJ2-5|TRBV12-3/TRBV12-4
TGTGCCAGCAGTGCAGGACAGGGGGCCTTGGAGACCCAGTACTTC
CASSAGQGALETQYF
>.|.|TRBJ2-3|TRBV2
TGTGCCAGCTCGGGCGAAGATACGCAGTATTTT
CASSGEDTQYF
>many|.|TRBJ2-7|TRBV7-9
TGTGCCAGCAGCTCGCCAGGGATCTACGAGCAGTACTTC
CASSSPGIYEQYF
>few|TRBD2|TRBJ2-1|TRBV28
TGTGCCAGCAGTTTAATGGGGTTAGCGGGAGCCAATGAGCAGTTCTTC
CASSLMGLAGANEQFF
>.|.|TRBJ2-7|TRBV6-1
TGTGCCAGCAGTGAAACAGCGCCTACCTACGAGCAGTACTTC
CASSETAPTYEQYF
>.|.|TRBJ2-3|TRBV7-2
TGTGCCAGCAGCTCTGACCCTCAGGATACGCAGTATTTT
CASSSDPQDTQYF
>few|.|TRBJ1-1|TRBV6-1
TGTGCCAGCACCATAAGTAGAGGGTTTGCCACTGAAGCTTTCTTT
CASTISRGFATEAFF
>.|.|TRBJ1-5|TRBV11-2
TGTGCCAGCAGCTCTACGGACAGTTATCAGCCCCAGCATTTT
CASSSTDSYQPQHF
>many|.|TRBJ1-2|TRBV2
TGTGCCAGCAGGGTAGACACGGACTATGGCTACACCTTC
CASRVDTDYGYTF
>.|.|TRBJ2-2|TRBV19
TGTGCCAGTAGTATGGCAGGAGCGGGTGGGCACGGGGAGCTGTTTTTT
CASSMAGAGGHGELFF
>few|TRBD2|TRBJ2-3|TRBV7-2
TGTGCCAGCAGCCCCGGGGGTAGCGGGAGAGATACGCAGTATTTT
CASSPGGSGRDTQYF
>.|.|TRBJ1-1|TRBV20-1
TGCAGTGCTAGCGGACGGGGGGGGTTCGACACTGAAGCTTTCTTT
CSASGRGGFDTEAFF
>.|.|TRBJ2-7|TRBV6-2/TRBV6-3
TGTGCCAGCAGTTTCCGGGGCCTGGACGAGCAGTACTTC
CASSFRGLDEQYF
>few|TRBD2|TRBJ2-3|TRBV7-2
TGTGCCAGCAGCTCCTCGCTAGCGGGAGGTTATACGCAGTATTTT
CASSSSLAGGYTQYF
>.|.|TRBJ2-7|TRBV28
TGTGCCAGCAGTCGGACCCTCGAGCAGTACTTC
CASSRTLEQYF
>.|.|TRBJ1-1|TRBV4-2
TGTGCCAGCAGCCAAGATTTTAAGTGGTCGACACCAGAAGCTTTCTTT
CASSQDFKWSTPEAFF
>.|.|TRBJ1-2|TRBV12-5
TGTGCTAGTGTCTGGGATGGTGACTATGGCTACACCTTC
CASVWDGDYGYTF
>many|.|TRBJ2-3|TRBV7-3
TGTGCCAGCAGCTTAACGGGGGGGCGTACGCAGTATTTT
CASSLTGGRTQYF
>few|TRBD1|TRBJ2-5|TRBV2
TGTGCCAGCAGCCTACGGACAGGGATTAGGGACCAGTACTTC
CASSLRTGIRDQYF
>few|.|TRBJ2-1|TRBV11-3
TGTGCCAGCAGCTTAGTTGCAAACGCGCCACGGGGAGAGCAGTTCTTC
CASSLVANAPRGEQFF
>many|TRBD1|TRBJ2-3|TRBV5-1
TGCGCCAGCAGCTACACCGGGACAGGGGGTCGCACAGATACGCAGTATTTT
CASSYTGTGGRTDTQYF